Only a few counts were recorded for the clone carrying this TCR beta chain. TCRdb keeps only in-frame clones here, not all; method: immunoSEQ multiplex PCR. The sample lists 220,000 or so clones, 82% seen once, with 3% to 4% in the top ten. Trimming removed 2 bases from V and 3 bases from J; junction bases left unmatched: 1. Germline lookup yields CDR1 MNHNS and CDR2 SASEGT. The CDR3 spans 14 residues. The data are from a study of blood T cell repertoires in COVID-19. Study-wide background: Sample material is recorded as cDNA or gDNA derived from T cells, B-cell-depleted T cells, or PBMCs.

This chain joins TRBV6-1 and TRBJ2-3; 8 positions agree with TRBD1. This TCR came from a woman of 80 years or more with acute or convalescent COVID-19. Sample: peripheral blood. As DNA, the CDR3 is TGTGCCAGCAGTGAAACAGGGGGAACAGATACGCAGTATTTT. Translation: CASSETGGTDTQYF.